This record looks at one T cell receptor beta chain sequence and its context. Germline values: CDR1 MDHEN, CDR2 SYDVKM. This CDR3 has 16 residues. V shed 2 bases, J shed 6 bases, and the junction held 9 bases outside the gene matches. These data belong to a study of blood T cell repertoires in COVID-19. About the study: Nucleic acid was either cDNA or gDNA, and it came from T cells, B-cell-depleted T cells, or PBMCs.

Per the authors' pipeline: Estimated nucleated cell counts came from reference gene primer amplification. Sequencing used immunoSEQ multiplex PCR; TCRdb keeps in-frame clones, though not all of them. Clone size and V and J calls were adopted from that table, with D and trimming inferred from the DNA. The sample has around 170,000 clones; over 80% are singletons. While infection was still active, Seattle patients were enrolled and then followed longitudinally. What was sequenced was peripheral blood. The receptor was isolated from a woman aged 70 to 79 with COVID-19, enrolled during active disease. The chain recombines TRBV28 with TRBJ1-1, with TRBD1 matching over 10 bases. This CDR3 is CASSLGGQGKRAEAFF. The CDR3 region has the DNA TGTGCCAGCAGTTTAGGGGGACAGGGGAAAAGGGCTGAAGCTTTCTTT.